The present TCR beta chain was sequenced within a study of PD-L1 blockade in urothelial cancer. On the study more broadly: Every 3 weeks, patients received intravenous atezolizumab 1,200 mg, beginning 2014. Between 0 and 3 chemotherapy regimens preceded treatment for each patient.

The protocol was immunoSEQ multiplex PCR, while the TCRdb copy is restricted to in-frame clones and leaves out a portion. The profile shows 35,000 to 40,000 clones, over 75% of them singletons. The source was PBMCs, collected around atezolizumab (anti-PD-L1) treatment. This sequence was found in a man between 70 and 80 years old with urothelial cancer.

The CDR3, as DNA: TGTGCCAGCAGCCCCTGGGTACAGGGAACAGATACGCAGTATTTT. Encoded protein: CASSPWVQGTDTQYF. The V call is TRBV11-1, the J call TRBJ2-3, with D perhaps TRBD1 (6 bases). CDR1 and CDR2 (germline): SGHAT, FQDESV (reference sequence). Trimming stripped 5 bases from V and 3 bases from J, with 15 bases between. CDR3 size: 15 residues. Full variable domain (missing parts from reference TRBV11-1 and TRBJ2-3): EAEVAQSPRYKITEKSQAVAFWCDPISGHATLYWYRQILGQGPELLVQFQDESVVDDSQLPKDRFSAERLKGVDSTLKIQPAELGDSAMYLCASSPWVQGTDTQYFGPGTRLTVL.